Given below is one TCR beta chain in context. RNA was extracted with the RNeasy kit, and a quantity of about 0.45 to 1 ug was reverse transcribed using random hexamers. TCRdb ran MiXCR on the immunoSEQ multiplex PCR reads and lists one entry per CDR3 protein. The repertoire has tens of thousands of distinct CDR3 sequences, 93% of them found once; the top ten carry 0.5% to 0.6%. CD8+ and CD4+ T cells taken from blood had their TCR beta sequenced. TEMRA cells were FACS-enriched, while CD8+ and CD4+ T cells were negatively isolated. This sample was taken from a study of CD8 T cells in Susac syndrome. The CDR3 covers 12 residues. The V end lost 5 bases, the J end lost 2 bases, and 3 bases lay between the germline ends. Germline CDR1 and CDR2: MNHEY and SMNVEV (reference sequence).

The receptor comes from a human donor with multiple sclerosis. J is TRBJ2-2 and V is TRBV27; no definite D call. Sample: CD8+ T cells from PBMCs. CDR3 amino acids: CASSQNTGELFF. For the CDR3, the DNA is TGTGCCAGCAGTCAAAACACCGGGGAGCTGTTTTTT.